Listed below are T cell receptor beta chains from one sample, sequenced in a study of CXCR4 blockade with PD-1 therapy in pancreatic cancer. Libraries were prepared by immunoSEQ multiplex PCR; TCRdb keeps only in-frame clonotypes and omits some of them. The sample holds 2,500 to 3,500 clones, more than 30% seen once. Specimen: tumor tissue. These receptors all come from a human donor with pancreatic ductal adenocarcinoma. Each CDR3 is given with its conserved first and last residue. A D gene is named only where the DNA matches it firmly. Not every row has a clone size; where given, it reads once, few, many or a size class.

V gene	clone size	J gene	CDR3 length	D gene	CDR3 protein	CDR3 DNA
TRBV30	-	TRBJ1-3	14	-	CAWSAGYAGNTIYF	TGTGCCTGGAGTGCAGGGTACGCTGGAAACACCATATATTTT
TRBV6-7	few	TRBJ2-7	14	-	CASSSLESSYEQYF	TGTGCCAGCAGTTCCCTAGAGAGCTCTTACGAGCAGTACTTC
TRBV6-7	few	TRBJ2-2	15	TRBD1	CASSYPGQGNGKLFF	TGTGCCAGCAGTTACCCGGGACAGGGAAACGGGAAGCTGTTTTTT
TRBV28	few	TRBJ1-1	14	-	CASSNIGRGTEAFF	TGTGCCAGCAGTAACATCGGAAGGGGCACTGAAGCTTTCTTT
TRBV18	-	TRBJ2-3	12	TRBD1	CASSTGGDTQYF	TGTGCCAGCTCGACAGGGGGAGATACGCAGTATTTT
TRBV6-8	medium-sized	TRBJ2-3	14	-	CASSAKQETDTQYF	TGTGCCAGCAGTGCAAAACAGGAAACAGATACGCAGTATTTT
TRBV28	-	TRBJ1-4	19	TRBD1	CASSHRAIRYRDRGRELFF	TGTGCCAGCAGTCACAGGGCGATCCGATACCGGGACAGGGGGCGAGAACTGTTTTTT
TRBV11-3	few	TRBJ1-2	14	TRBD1	CASSPRGLSYGYTF	TGTGCCAGCAGCCCAAGGGGGCTGAGCTATGGCTACACCTTC
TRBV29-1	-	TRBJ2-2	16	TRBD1	CSATKMTGTNTGELFF	TGCAGCGCTACAAAAATGACAGGGACCAACACCGGGGAGCTGTTTTTT
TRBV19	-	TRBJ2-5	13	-	CASSISREETQYF	TGTGCCAGTAGTATCTCCAGGGAAGAGACCCAGTACTTC
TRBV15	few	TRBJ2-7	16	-	CATSREMTAFRGEQYF	TGTGCCACCAGCAGAGAAATGACGGCATTCCGGGGCGAGCAGTACTTC
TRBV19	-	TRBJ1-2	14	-	CASPWRAGIYGYTF	TGTGCCAGTCCGTGGAGGGCGGGTATCTATGGCTACACCTTC
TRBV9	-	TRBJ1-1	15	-	CASSASGRTDTEAFF	TGTGCCAGCAGCGCCTCCGGGAGGACCGATACTGAAGCTTTCTTT
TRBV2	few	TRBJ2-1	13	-	CASSAGISNEQFF	TGTGCCAGCAGCGCGGGGATCTCCAATGAGCAGTTCTTC